This TCR beta chain was recovered during a study of CD8 T cells in ankylosing spondylitis. Whole-study findings and limits: CD8+ by phenotype, disease-linked clones were relatively rare in peripheral blood. For ankylosing spondylitis blood, a TCR beta motif of under ten highly homologous variants appeared characteristic.

The TCR beta libraries were generated through quantitative 5'-RACE incorporating molecular barcodes. Via MiXCR, TCRdb re-called the 5' RACE reads, giving one row per CDR3 protein. In the table there are around 75,000 distinct CDR3 sequences, approximately 5% of which are singletons. This clonotype was picked up many times. What it recognizes is unknown. V shed 4 bases and J 1 base; nucleotides not matched to a gene: 9. CDR1 is SGHRS and CDR2 is YFSETQ in the germline V gene. The CDR3 is 17 residues long. The receptor was isolated from a male donor with ankylosing spondylitis or in good health (not recorded which). Sequencing input: blood, either unsorted or a sorted T cell fraction (not recorded which). The gene calls are TRBV5-1 and TRBJ2-1; TRBD1 aligns across 9 bases. Here the CDR3 reads CASSSTTGGSSYNEQFF. CDR3 nucleotides: TGCGCCAGCAGCAGCACGACAGGGGGGTCTTCCTACAATGAGCAGTTCTTC.